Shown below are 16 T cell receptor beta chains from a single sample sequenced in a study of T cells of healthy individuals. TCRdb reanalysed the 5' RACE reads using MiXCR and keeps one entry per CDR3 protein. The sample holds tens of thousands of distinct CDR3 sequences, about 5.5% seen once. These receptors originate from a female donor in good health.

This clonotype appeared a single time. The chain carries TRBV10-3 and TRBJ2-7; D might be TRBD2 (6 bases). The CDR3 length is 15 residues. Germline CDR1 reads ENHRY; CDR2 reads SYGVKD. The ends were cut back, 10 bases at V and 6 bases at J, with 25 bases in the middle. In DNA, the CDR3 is TGTGCCACCCTCCCCGGGGAGGTGAGCGTCGGCGAGCAGTACTTC. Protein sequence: CATLPGEVSVGEQYF.

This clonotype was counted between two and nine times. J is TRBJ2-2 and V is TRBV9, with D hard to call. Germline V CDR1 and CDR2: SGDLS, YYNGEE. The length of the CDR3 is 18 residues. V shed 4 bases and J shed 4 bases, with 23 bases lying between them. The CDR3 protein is CASSSRHTPAEITGELFF. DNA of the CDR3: TGTGCCAGCAGCTCGCGCCACACCCCCGCGGAGATCACCGGGGAGCTGTTTTTT. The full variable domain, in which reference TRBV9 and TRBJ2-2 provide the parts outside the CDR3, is DSGVTQTPKHLITATGQRVTLRCSPRSGDLSVYWYQQSLDQGLQFLIQYYNGEERAKGNILERFSAQQFPDLHSELNLSSLELGDSALYFCASSSRHTPAEITGELFFGEGSRLTVL.

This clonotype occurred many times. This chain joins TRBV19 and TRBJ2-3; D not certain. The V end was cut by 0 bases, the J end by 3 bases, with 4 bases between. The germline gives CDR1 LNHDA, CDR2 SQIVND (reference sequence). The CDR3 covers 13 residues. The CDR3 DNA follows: TGTGCCAGTAGTATAGAGGGGACAGATACGCAGTATTTT. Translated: CASSIEGTDTQYF.

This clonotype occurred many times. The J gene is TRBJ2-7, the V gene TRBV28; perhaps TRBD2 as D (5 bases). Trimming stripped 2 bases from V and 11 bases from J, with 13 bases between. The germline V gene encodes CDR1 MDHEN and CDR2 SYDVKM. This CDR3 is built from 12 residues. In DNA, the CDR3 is TGTGCCAGCAGTTTAGGTGTGGCTAGCAAGTACTTC. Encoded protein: CASSLGVASKYF.

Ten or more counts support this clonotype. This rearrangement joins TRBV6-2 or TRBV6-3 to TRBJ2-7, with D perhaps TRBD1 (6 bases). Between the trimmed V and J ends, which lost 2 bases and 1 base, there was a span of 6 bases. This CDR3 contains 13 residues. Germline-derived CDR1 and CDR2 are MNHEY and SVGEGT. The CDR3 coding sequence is TGTGCCAGCAGTTACACAGGGTCCTACGAGCAGTACTTC. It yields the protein CASSYTGSYEQYF.

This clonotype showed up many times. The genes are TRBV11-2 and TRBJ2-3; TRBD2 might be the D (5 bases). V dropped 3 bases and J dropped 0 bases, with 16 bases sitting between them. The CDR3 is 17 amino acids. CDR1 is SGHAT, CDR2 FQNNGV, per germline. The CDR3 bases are TGTGCCAGCAGCTTTGAGGGTCCCTCCTTTAGCACAGATACGCAGTATTTT. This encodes CASSFEGPSFSTDTQYF.

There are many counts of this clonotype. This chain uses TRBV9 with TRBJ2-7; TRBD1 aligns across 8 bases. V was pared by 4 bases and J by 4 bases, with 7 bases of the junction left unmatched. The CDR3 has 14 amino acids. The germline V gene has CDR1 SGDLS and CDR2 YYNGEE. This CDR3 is CASSLGQGRYEQYF. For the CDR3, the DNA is TGTGCCAGCAGCTTAGGACAGGGACGGTACGAGCAGTACTTC.

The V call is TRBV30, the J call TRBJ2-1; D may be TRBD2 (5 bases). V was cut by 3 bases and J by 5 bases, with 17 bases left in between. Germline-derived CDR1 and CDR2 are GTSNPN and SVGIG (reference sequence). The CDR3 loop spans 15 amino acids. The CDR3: CAWRFSLAPHNEQFF. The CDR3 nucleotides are TGTGCCTGGAGATTTAGTCTAGCACCTCACAATGAGCAGTTCTTC.

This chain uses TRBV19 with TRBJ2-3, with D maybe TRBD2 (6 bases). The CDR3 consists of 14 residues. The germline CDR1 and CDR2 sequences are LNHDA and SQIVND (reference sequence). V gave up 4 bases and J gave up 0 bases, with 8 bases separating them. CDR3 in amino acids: CASSNSGSTDTQYF. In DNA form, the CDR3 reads TGTGCCAGTAGTAACAGCGGGAGCACAGATACGCAGTATTTT.

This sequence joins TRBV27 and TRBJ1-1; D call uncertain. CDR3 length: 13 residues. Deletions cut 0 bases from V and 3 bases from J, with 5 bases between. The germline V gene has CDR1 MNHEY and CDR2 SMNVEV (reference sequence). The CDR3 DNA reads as TGTGCCAGCAGTTTATCGTGGGACACTGAAGCTTTCTTT. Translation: CASSLSWDTEAFF.

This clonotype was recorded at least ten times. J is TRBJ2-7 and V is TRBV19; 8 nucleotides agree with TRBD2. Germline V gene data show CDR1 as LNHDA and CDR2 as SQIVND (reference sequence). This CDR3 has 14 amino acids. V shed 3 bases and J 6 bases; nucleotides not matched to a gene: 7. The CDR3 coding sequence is TGTGCCAGTAGTATCGCGGGACTAGTTGGCGAGCAGTACTTC. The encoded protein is CASSIAGLVGEQYF.

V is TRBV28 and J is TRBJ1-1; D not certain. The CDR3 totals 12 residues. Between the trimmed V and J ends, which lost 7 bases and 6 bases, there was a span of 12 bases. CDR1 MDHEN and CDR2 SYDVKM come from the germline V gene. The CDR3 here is CASKRHNSEAFF. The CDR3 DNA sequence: TGTGCCAGCAAAAGGCACAACTCTGAAGCTTTCTTT.

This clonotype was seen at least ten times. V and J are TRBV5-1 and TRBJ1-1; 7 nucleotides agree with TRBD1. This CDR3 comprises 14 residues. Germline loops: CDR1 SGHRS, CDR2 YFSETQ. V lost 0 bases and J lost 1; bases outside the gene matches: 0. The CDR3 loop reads CASSLAGGNTEAFF. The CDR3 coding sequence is TGCGCCAGCAGCTTGGCAGGGGGGAACACTGAAGCTTTCTTT.

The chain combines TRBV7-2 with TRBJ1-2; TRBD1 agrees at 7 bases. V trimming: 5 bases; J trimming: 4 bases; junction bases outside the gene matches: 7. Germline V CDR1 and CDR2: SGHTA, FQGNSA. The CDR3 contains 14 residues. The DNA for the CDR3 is TGTGCCAGCAGCCCCGATACAGGGGCCTATGGCTACACCTTC. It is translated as CASSPDTGAYGYTF.

The CDR3 is CSVEAGGSSYNEQFF. DNA for the CDR3: TGCAGCGTTGAAGCGGGTGGGAGCTCCTACAATGAGCAGTTCTTC. The chain carries TRBV29-1 and TRBJ2-1, with TRBD2 as a possible D gene (5 bases). The length of the CDR3 is 15 residues. The germline V and J ends were trimmed by 1 base and 0 bases, with 10 bases remaining between them. From germline, CDR1 is SQVTM and CDR2 ANQGSEA.

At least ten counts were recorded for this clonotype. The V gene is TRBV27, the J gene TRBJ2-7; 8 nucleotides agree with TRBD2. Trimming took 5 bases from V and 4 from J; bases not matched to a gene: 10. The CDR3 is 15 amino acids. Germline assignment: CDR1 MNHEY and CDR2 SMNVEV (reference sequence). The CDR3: CASSHVAGGGYEQYF. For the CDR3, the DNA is TGTGCCAGCAGTCACGTGGCGGGAGGAGGTTACGAGCAGTACTTC.